This TCR beta chain was sequenced in a study of T cell repertoires in cytomegalovirus infection. There are a few counts of this clonotype. The V gene's germline CDR1 is SNHLY and CDR2 FYNNEI. V lost 6 bases and J 14 bases, leaving 20 bases between the germline ends. CDR3 size: 13 residues. MiXCR, run by TCRdb on the reads, gives a single entry per CDR3 protein. The table lists a few hundred thousand distinct CDR3 sequences, roughly 29% of them singletons, with less than 15% in the top ten. The receptor comes from a human donor in good health (CMV status not recorded). Some clones in this sample may be carry-over from other donors' samples. This chain connects TRBV2 to TRBJ2-1; perhaps D is TRBD1 or TRBD2 (6 bases each). Sequencing input: PBMCs. CDR3 loop: CASSAREGGSEFF. The CDR3, as DNA: TGTGCCAGCAGCGCTAGGGAAGGGGGGAGCGAGTTCTTC.